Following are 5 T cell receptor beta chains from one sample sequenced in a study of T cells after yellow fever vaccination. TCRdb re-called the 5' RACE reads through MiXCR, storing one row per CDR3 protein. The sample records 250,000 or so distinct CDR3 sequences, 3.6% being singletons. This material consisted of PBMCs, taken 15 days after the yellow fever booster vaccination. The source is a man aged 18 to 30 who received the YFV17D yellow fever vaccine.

This chain's CDR3 is CASSPRGTAKYEQYF. CDR3 nucleotide sequence: TGTGCCAGCAGTCCCCGCGGAACAGCTAAATACGAGCAGTACTTC. V is TRBV6-1 and J is TRBJ2-7; no firm D call. The CDR3 loop spans 15 amino acids. From germline, CDR1 is MNHNS and CDR2 SASEGT. V was clipped by 5 bases and J by 4 bases, with 18 bases between them.

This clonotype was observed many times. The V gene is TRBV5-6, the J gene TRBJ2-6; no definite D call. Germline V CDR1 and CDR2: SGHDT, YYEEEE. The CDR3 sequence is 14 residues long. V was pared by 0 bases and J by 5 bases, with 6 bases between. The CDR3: CASSLDSRANVLTF. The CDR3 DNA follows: TGTGCCAGCAGCTTGGACTCACGGGCCAACGTCCTGACTTTC. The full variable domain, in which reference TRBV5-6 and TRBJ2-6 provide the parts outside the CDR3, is DAGVTQSPTHLIKTRGQQVTLRCSPKSGHDTVSWYQQALGQGPQFIFQYYEEEERQRGNFPDRFSGHQFPNYSSELNVNALLLGDSALYLCASSLDSRANVLTFGAGSRLTVL.

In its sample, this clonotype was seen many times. This CDR3 is CASNKGLPYNEQFF. In DNA form, the CDR3 reads TGCGCCAGCAATAAGGGGCTTCCCTACAATGAGCAGTTCTTC. The rearrangement joins TRBV5-1 to TRBJ2-1, with D tentatively TRBD1 (5 bases). The CDR3 contains 14 residues. V lost 6 bases to trimming and J lost 2 bases, with 12 bases between them. CDR1 SGHRS and CDR2 YFSETQ come from the germline V gene.

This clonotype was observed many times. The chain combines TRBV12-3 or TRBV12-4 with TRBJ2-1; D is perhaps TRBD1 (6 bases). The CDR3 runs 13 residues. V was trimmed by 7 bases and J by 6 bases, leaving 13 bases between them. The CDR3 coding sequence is TGTGCCAGCACTCCAGGGGTACGCAATGAGCAGTTCTTC. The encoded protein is CASTPGVRNEQFF.

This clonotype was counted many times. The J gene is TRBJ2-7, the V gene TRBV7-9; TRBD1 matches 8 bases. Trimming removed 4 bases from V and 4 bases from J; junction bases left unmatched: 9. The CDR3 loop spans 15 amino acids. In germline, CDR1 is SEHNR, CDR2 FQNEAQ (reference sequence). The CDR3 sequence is CASSSMGQAAYEQYF. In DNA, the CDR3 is TGTGCCAGCAGCTCAATGGGACAGGCCGCTTACGAGCAGTACTTC.